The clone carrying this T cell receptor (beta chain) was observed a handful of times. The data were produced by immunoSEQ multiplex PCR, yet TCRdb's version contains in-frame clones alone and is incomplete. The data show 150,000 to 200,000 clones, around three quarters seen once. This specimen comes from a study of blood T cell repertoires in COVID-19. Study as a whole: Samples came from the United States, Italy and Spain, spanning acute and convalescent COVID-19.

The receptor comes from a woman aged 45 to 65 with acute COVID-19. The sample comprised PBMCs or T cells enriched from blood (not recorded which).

CDR3 sequence reads: CASSLDRNYGYTF. The CDR3 DNA reads TGTGCCAGCAGTTTAGACAGAAACTATGGCTACACCTTC. V and J are TRBV28 and TRBJ1-2, with D tentatively TRBD1 (5 bases). CDR3 length: 13 residues. Trimming removed 2 bases from V and 2 bases from J, with 6 bases in between. In germline, CDR1 is MDHEN, CDR2 SYDVKM.